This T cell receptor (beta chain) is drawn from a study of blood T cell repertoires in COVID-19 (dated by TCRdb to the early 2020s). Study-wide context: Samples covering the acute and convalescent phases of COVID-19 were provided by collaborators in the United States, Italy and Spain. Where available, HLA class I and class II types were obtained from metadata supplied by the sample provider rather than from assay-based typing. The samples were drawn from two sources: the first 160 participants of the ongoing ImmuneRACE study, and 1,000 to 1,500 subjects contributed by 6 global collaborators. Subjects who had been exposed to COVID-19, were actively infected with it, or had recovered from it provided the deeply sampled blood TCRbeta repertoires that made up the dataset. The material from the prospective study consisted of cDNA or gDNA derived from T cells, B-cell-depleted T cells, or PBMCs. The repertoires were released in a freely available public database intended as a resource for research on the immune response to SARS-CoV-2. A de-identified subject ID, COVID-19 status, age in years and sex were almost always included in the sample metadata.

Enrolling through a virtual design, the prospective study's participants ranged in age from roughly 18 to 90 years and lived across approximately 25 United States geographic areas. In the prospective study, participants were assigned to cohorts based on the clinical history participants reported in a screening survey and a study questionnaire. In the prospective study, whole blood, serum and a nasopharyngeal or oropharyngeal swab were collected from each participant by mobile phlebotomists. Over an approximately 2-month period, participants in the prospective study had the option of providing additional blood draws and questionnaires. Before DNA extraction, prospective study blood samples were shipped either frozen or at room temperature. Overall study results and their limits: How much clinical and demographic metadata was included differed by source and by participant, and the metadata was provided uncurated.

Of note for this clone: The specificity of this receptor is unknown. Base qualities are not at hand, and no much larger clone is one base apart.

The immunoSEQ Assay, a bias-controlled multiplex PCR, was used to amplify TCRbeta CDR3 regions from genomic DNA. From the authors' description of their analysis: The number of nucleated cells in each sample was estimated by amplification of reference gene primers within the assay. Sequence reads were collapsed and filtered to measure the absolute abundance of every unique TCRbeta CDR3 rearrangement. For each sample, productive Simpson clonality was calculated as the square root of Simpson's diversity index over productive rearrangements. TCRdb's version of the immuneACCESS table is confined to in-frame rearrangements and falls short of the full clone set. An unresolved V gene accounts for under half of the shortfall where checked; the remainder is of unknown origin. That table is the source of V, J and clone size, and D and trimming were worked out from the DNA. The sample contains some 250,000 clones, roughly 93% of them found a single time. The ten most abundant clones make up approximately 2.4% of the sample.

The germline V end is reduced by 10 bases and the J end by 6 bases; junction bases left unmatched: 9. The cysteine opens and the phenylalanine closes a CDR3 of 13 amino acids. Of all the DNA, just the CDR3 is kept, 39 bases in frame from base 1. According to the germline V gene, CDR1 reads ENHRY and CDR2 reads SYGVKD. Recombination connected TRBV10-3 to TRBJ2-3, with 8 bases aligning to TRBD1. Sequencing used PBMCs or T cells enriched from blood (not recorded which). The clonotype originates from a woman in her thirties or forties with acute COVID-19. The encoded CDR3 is CATATGEWDTQYF. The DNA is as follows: TGTGCCACCGCGACAGGGGAATGGGATACGCAGTATTTT.